One and the same sample provided the 3 T cell receptor beta chains below, sequenced in a study of blood T cell repertoires in COVID-19. Repertoires were generated with immunoSEQ multiplex PCR, while TCRdb's copy carries only in-frame clones and drops some. The repertoire consists of under 350,000 clones, with approximately 90% occurring once and the leading ten covering around 4.4%. Sequencing was carried out using peripheral blood. The source is a man aged 35 to 55 with acute or convalescent COVID-19.

The chain has TRBV7-9 and TRBJ1-4; no reliable D call. Germline V gene sequence: CDR1 SEHNR, CDR2 FQNEAQ (reference sequence). Trimming stripped 1 base from V and 4 bases from J, with 7 bases between. The CDR3 runs 14 residues. The DNA of the CDR3 is TGTGCCAGCAGCTTAGATCCCTATAATGAAAAACTGTTTTTT. The encoded protein is CASSLDPYNEKLFF.

The chain links TRBV5-5 to TRBJ1-1, with 10 bases identical to TRBD1. Per germline, CDR1 SGHKS and CDR2 YYEKEE (reference sequence). With V trimmed by 2 bases and J by 5 bases, 15 bases remained unmatched. The CDR3 covers 18 residues. The CDR3 loop is CASSFLWDRGTLGTEAFF. The CDR3 DNA is TGTGCCAGCAGCTTCCTTTGGGACAGGGGTACACTGGGAACTGAAGCTTTCTTT. The full variable domain, with the rest looked up from reference TRBV5-5 and TRBJ1-1, is DAGVTQSPTHLIKTRGQQVTLRCSPISGHKSVSWYQQVLGQGPQFIFQYYEKEERGRGNFPDRFSARQFPNYSSELNVNALLLGDSALYLCASSFLWDRGTLGTEAFFGQGTRLTVV.

V gene TRBV5-4 combines with J gene TRBJ2-7, with 9 bases that match TRBD1. The CDR3 has 15 amino acids. V shed 5 bases, J shed 2 bases, and the junction held 8 bases outside the gene matches. Looked up from germline, CDR1 is SGHNT and CDR2 is YYREEE (reference sequence). CDR3 nucleotide sequence: TGTGCCAGCAGTTTAGGACAGGGGAGGACCTACGAGCAGTACTTC. It codes for CASSLGQGRTYEQYF.